This T cell receptor (beta chain) was recorded in a study of persistence of HIV-infected CD4 T cells. At the level of the study: Up to about 200 mL blood was drawn at multiple time points; a couple of donors had single-time leukapheresis.

Lysates of CMV-infected fibroblasts at around 9.8 ug/mL stimulated these cells. Sorted nonresponding memory CD4+ T cells were CD40L-negative, CD69-negative, CD45RO-high. Regarding the study as a whole: CMV- and Gag-responding cells had lower TCRbeta richness than CD3/CD28-responding cells. Rare CMV-responding cells carrying HIV-1 proviruses were not analyzed separately for TCR.

On this clone itself: Its antigen is still unknown.

V lost 0 bases and J lost 3, with 5 bases in between. The CDR3 length is 13 residues. Germline V gene lookup returns CDR1 SEHNR and CDR2 FQNEAQ (reference sequence). The immunoSEQ assay was version 4, run in survey mode. The protocol was immunoSEQ multiplex PCR, while the TCRdb copy is restricted to in-frame clones and leaves out a portion. The profile shows roughly 34,000 clones, around 80% of them singletons. Source: CD4+ T cells sorted from PBMCs after approximately 18-hour stimulation, taken from a patient who received antiretroviral therapy. J is TRBJ1-2 and V is TRBV7-9; perhaps TRBD1 as D (5 bases). The receptor was derived from an adult woman with HIV who was CMV-seropositive. CDR3 sequence reads: CASSLAGDYGYTF. CDR3 in DNA: TGTGCCAGCAGCTTAGCGGGGGACTATGGCTACACCTTC.